One sample yielded the 32 T cell receptor beta chains listed below, sequenced in a study of T-cell memory formation after mild COVID-19. TCRdb called the 5' RACE reads again in MiXCR, with one record for every CDR3 protein. The repertoire holds fewer than 350,000 distinct CDR3 sequences, roughly an eighth seen once, with 21% in the top ten. Sequenced material: PBMCs or a T cell subset sorted from them (not recorded which). The receptors derive from a man aged 18-30 years who had mild COVID-19 (a few samples of this study predate the infection). Cell type and time point are not known.

The table lists this clonotype with many counts. The chain carries TRBV2 and TRBJ2-5; no reliable D call. V lost 2 bases and J 2 bases, leaving 9 bases between the germline ends. Germline CDR1 SNHLY, CDR2 FYNNEI. The CDR3 extends over 14 amino acids. The CDR3 loop reads CASSEWSEQETQYF. The CDR3 DNA reads as TGTGCCAGCAGTGAATGGTCAGAACAAGAGACCCAGTACTTC.

V gene TRBV7-9 combines with J gene TRBJ2-2; a possible D gene is TRBD1 (6 bases). The CDR3 runs 15 residues. CDR1 is SEHNR, CDR2 FQNEAQ, per germline (reference sequence). V was clipped by 5 bases and J by 4 bases, with 14 bases between them. The CDR3 here is CASSLVGHITGELFF. CDR3 coding DNA: TGTGCCAGCAGCCTGGTGGGACACATCACCGGGGAGCTGTTTTTT. The whole variable domain, remainder taken from reference TRBV7-9 and TRBJ2-2, is DTGVSQNPRHKITKRGQNVTFRCDPISEHNRLYWYRQTLGQGPEFLTYFQNEAQLEKSRLLSDRFSAERPKGSFSTLEIQRTEQGDSAMYLCASSLVGHITGELFFGEGSRLTVL.

J is TRBJ2-7 and V is TRBV4-2, with D possibly being TRBD2 (5 bases). CDR1 and CDR2 (germline): LGHNA, YNFKEQ. The V end lost 0 bases, the J end lost 2 bases, and 11 bases lay between the germline ends. This CDR3 has 15 amino acids. The CDR3 region is CASSQDQGSPYEQYF. CDR3 DNA: TGTGCCAGCAGCCAAGATCAAGGGAGCCCCTACGAGCAGTACTTC.

This clonotype was picked up many times. The CDR3 coding sequence is TGCGCCAGCAGCCAAGATAGCTCCTACAATGAGCAGTTCTTC. Amino acids: CASSQDSSYNEQFF. The chain employs TRBV4-1 and TRBJ2-1, with D uncertain. The CDR3 has 14 residues. CDR1 is MGHRA and CDR2 is YSYEKL in the germline V gene. V was clipped by 0 bases and J by 0 bases, with 3 bases between them.

The chain joins TRBV5-1 to TRBJ1-1; TRBD1 matches at 7 bases. Germline CDR1 reads SGHRS; CDR2 reads YFSETQ. The CDR3 has 16 residues. Unmatched junction bases numbered 6, after V lost 0 bases and J lost 1 base. CDR3 region: CASSLEQGFTNTEAFF. The CDR3 DNA reads as TGCGCCAGCAGCTTGGAACAGGGGTTTACGAACACTGAAGCTTTCTTT.

The chain employs TRBV3-1 and TRBJ1-1; D perhaps matches TRBD1 (5 bases). The CDR3 has 13 residues. Germline CDR1 LGHDT, CDR2 YNNKEL (reference sequence). V was clipped by 1 base and J by 8 bases, with 11 bases between them. CDR3 sequence (DNA): TGTGCCAGCAGCCAAGTATGGGGGGAGGAAGCTTTCTTT. Translated, it gives CASSQVWGEEAFF.

In this sample, this clonotype turned up many times. The chain couples TRBV5-1 to TRBJ1-2; possible D gene TRBD1, 5 bases. Between the trimmed V and J ends, which lost 4 bases and 0 bases, there was a span of 10 bases. CDR3 length: 14 amino acids. Germline V gene sequence: CDR1 SGHRS, CDR2 YFSETQ. In DNA, the CDR3 is TGCGCCAGCAGCACAGACAGTACTAACTATGGCTACACCTTC. The encoded protein is CASSTDSTNYGYTF.

This chain joins TRBV5-1 and TRBJ2-5; 7 bases agree with TRBD2. V shed 0 bases and J 2 bases; nucleotides not matched to a gene: 10. Germline lookup yields CDR1 SGHRS and CDR2 YFSETQ. This CDR3 comprises 17 residues. The CDR3 sequence: CASSLGVVSGRQETQYF. Here the CDR3 DNA reads TGCGCCAGCAGCTTGGGGGTCGTTAGCGGGCGGCAAGAGACCCAGTACTTC.

This clonotype was seen a few times. The rearrangement joins TRBV4-2 to TRBJ2-3, with 8 bases lining up with TRBD1. The CDR3 is 15 amino acids. From germline, CDR1 is LGHNA and CDR2 YNFKEQ. The J segment lost 4 bases and the V segment lost 1 base, leaving 4 bases of the junction unmatched. DNA for the CDR3: TGTGCCAGCAGCCAAGGGACAGGGAGCCCAGATACGCAGTATTTT. Translating it yields CASSQGTGSPDTQYF.

This clonotype was seen only a few times. The V gene is TRBV7-2, the J gene TRBJ1-2, with unresolved D. In germline, CDR1 is SGHTA, CDR2 FQGNSA. There are 14 residues in the CDR3. The V end lost 3 bases, the J end lost 5 bases, and 13 bases lay between the germline ends. The chain's CDR3 is CASSLPPPIYGYTF. Here the CDR3 DNA reads TGTGCCAGCAGCTTGCCCCCACCGATATATGGCTACACCTTC.

This clonotype has a handful of counts. The rearrangement links TRBV7-9 to TRBJ2-2; D might be TRBD1 (5 bases). This CDR3 is 16 amino acids long. Germline V lookup: CDR1 SEHNR, CDR2 FQNEAQ (reference sequence). V lost 2 bases to trimming and J lost 1 base, with 11 bases between them. CDR3 sequence (DNA): TGTGCCAGCAGCTTACATATGCAGGGGAACACCGGGGAGCTGTTTTTT. The encoded protein is CASSLHMQGNTGELFF.

The J gene is TRBJ2-2, the V gene TRBV7-2; D unresolved. V lost 8 bases and J lost 4, with 8 bases in between. Looked up from germline, CDR1 is SGHTA and CDR2 is FQGNSA. This CDR3 region has 12 residues. CDR3 nucleotide sequence: TGTGCCAGCTCCCGAACCACCGGGGAGCTGTTTTTT. Translation gives CASSRTTGELFF.

In this sample, this clonotype turned up a few times. The chain uses TRBV5-1 and TRBJ2-5, with 8 bases matching TRBD2. The CDR3 runs 16 residues. Germline V CDR1 and CDR2: SGHRS, YFSETQ. The V segment lost 4 bases and the J segment 1 base; nucleotides outside the gene matches: 9. This chain's CDR3 is CASSAQGSGGQETQYF. CDR3 DNA sequence: TGCGCCAGCAGCGCCCAGGGGAGCGGGGGCCAAGAGACCCAGTACTTC. Full variable domain (remainder filled in from reference TRBV5-1 and TRBJ2-5): KAGVTQTPRYLIKTRGQQVTLSCSPISGHRSVSWYQQTPGQGLQFLFEYFSETQRNKGNFPGRFSGRQFSNSRSEMNVSTLELGDSALYLCASSAQGSGGQETQYFGPGTRLLVL.

This chain uses TRBV12-5 with TRBJ1-5; perhaps TRBD1 as D (5 bases). The CDR3 runs to 17 residues. Trimming shortened V by 6 bases and J by 0 bases, and 18 bases separated the two germline ends. In germline, CDR1 is LGHNT, CDR2 FRNRAP. CDR3 nucleotide sequence: TGTGCTAGTGGCCCCATACCGGACACCTTTAGCAATCAGCCCCAGCATTTT. It yields the protein CASGPIPDTFSNQPQHF.

This clonotype was detected only a few times. The V call is TRBV10-3, the J call TRBJ2-1, with 10 bases identical to TRBD2. Trimming cost V 6 bases and J 10 bases; bases outside gene matches: 9. CDR1 is ENHRY and CDR2 is SYGVKD in the germline V gene. This CDR3 comprises 14 residues. CDR3 region: CAISRLTSGSEQFF. The CDR3 nucleotides read TGTGCCATCAGCCGTCTGACTAGCGGGTCCGAGCAGTTCTTC.

In DNA form, the CDR3 reads TGCGCCAGCAGCCAAGGTCCTACCTCCTACGAGCAGTACTTC. Amino acid sequence: CASSQGPTSYEQYF. The V and J genes are TRBV4-1 and TRBJ2-7, with unresolved D. CDR1 and CDR2 (germline): MGHRA, YSYEKL. CDR3 length: 14 amino acids. The V gene lost 1 base and the J gene lost 0 bases, with 7 bases spanning the gap.

This clonotype showed up just a few times. This chain joins TRBV7-2 and TRBJ2-5; perhaps TRBD2 as D (5 bases). The V end lost 4 bases, the J end lost 5 bases, and 23 bases lay between the germline ends. The CDR3 totals 17 residues. Per the germline V gene, CDR1 is SGHTA and CDR2 is FQGNSA. As DNA, the CDR3 is TGTGCCAGCAGCTCCACCCCTGGGTCCGTCAGGAGGGAGACCCAGTACTTC. Its protein product is CASSSTPGSVRRETQYF. Filled out from reference TRBV7-2 and TRBJ2-5, the complete variable domain reads GAGVSQSPSNKVTEKGKDVELRCDPISGHTALYWYRQSLGQGLEFLIYFQGNSAPDKSGLPSDRFSAERTGGSVSTLTIQRTQQEDSAVYLCASSSTPGSVRRETQYFGPGTRLLVL.

The V gene is TRBV24-1, the J gene TRBJ1-2; D unclear. V was shortened by 4 bases and J by 2 bases, with 4 bases between the two germline ends. From germline, CDR1 is KGHDR and CDR2 SFDVKD. The CDR3 spans 12 residues. The CDR3 spells CATSDNNYGYTF. The CDR3 DNA follows: TGTGCCACCAGTGACAACAACTATGGCTACACCTTC.

The V call is TRBV4-2, the J call TRBJ2-3, with D unclear. V was clipped by 0 bases and J by 3 bases, with 13 bases between them. Germline CDR1 reads LGHNA; CDR2 reads YNFKEQ. The CDR3 consists of 16 residues. In DNA form, the CDR3 reads TGTGCCAGCAGCCAAGATATGTGGGGTGAAACAGATACGCAGTATTTT. It codes for CASSQDMWGETDTQYF.

The chain couples TRBV7-2 to TRBJ1-1, with D uncertain. The germline V gene encodes CDR1 SGHTA and CDR2 FQGNSA. The CDR3 runs to 14 residues. With 0 bases removed from V and 1 base from J, the gap between germline ends came to 6 bases. CDR3 amino acids: CASSLARANTEAFF. CDR3 DNA: TGTGCCAGCAGCTTAGCCCGGGCGAACACTGAAGCTTTCTTT.

The chain links TRBV13 to TRBJ2-3, with 9 bases lining up with TRBD2. Per the germline V gene, CDR1 is PRHDT and CDR2 is FYEKMQ (reference sequence). CDR3 length equals 15 residues. The ends lost 3 bases at V and 6 bases at J; junction bases unmatched: 7. The CDR3 bases are TGTGCCAGCAGCTTTCGGCGGGGGGGCATCGATACGCAGTATTTT. As protein: CASSFRRGGIDTQYF.

CDR3 nucleotides: TGTGCCAGCAGTGCAACAGGGGGCTGGGAGACCCAGTACTTC. Its protein is CASSATGGWETQYF. The V gene is TRBV27, the J gene TRBJ2-5, with 9 bases fitting TRBD1. The V segment lost 5 bases and the J segment 5 bases; nucleotides outside the gene matches: 6. The CDR3 length is 14 residues. The germline CDR1 and CDR2 sequences are MNHEY and SMNVEV (reference sequence).

The V gene is TRBV4-3, the J gene TRBJ1-4; TRBD1 aligns across 10 bases. Germline V CDR1 and CDR2: LGHNA, YSLEER. With V trimmed by 5 bases and J by 6 bases, 6 bases remained unmatched. There are 15 residues in the CDR3. The DNA of the CDR3 is TGCGCCAGCAGCGCCCAGGGGACAGGGGATGAAAAACTGTTTTTT. It is translated as CASSAQGTGDEKLFF.

The chain carries TRBV9 and TRBJ1-2, with 7 nucleotides matching TRBD1. The CDR3 spans 12 residues. V was clipped by 4 bases and J by 8 bases; unmatched bases: 5. Germline values: CDR1 SGDLS, CDR2 YYNGEE. CDR3 protein: CASSPMDRGYTF. The CDR3 bases are TGTGCCAGCAGCCCGATGGACAGGGGCTACACCTTC.

This clonotype was observed a few times. The chain couples TRBV10-3 to TRBJ2-6; 8 positions agree with TRBD1. J gave up 0 bases and V 5 bases, and 0 bases lay outside the gene matches. The germline gives CDR1 ENHRY, CDR2 SYGVKD. There are 15 residues in the CDR3. CDR3 region: CAISTGGSGANVLTF. CDR3 DNA: TGTGCCATCAGTACAGGGGGCTCTGGGGCCAACGTCCTGACTTTC.

The rearrangement links TRBV28 to TRBJ1-3, with TRBD1 identical over 8 bases. Trimming removed 8 bases from V and 0 bases from J; junction bases left unmatched: 6. The CDR3 length is 15 residues. Germline assignment: CDR1 MDHEN and CDR2 SYDVKM. The CDR3 nucleotides are TGTGCCAGCGGACAGGGTGCCGTCTCTGGAAACACCATATATTTT. Translating gives CASGQGAVSGNTIYF.

Ten or more counts support this clonotype. The chain is built from TRBV6-2 or TRBV6-3 and TRBJ2-7, with TRBD2 matching over 7 bases. CDR3 length: 14 amino acids. The V gene's germline CDR1 is MNHEY and CDR2 SVGEGT. V shed 2 bases, J shed 1 base, and the junction held 2 bases outside the gene matches. CDR3 nucleotide sequence: TGTGCCAGCAGTTACGAACTAGCGTCCTACGAGCAGTACGTC. This codes for CASSYELASYEQYV.

Only a few counts were recorded for this clonotype. The rearrangement links TRBV6-2 or TRBV6-3 to TRBJ2-1; no firm D call. Germline CDR1 reads MNHEY; CDR2 reads SVGEGT. The CDR3 contains 11 residues. Trimming removed 5 bases at V and 11 bases at J, with 10 bases between. The CDR3 DNA is TGTGCCAGCAGTCGGCTAAGTCAGCAGTTCTTC. Residues: CASSRLSQQFF.

This clonotype was seen more than once but under ten times. The chain combines TRBV20-1 with TRBJ2-1; D remains unclear. V was shortened by 8 bases and J by 7 bases, with 15 bases between the two germline ends. The CDR3 consists of 12 residues. Germline assignment: CDR1 DFQATT and CDR2 SNEGSKA (reference sequence). CDR3 protein: CSCLSRTNEQFF. The CDR3 nucleotides are TGCAGTTGCCTGAGCCGCACGAATGAGCAGTTCTTC.

This sequence joins TRBV6-2 or TRBV6-3 and TRBJ1-1, with a possible D match to TRBD1 (6 bases). The CDR3 is made up of 11 amino acids. In germline, CDR1 is MNHEY, CDR2 SVGEGT. V lost 7 bases, J lost 8 bases, and 11 bases lay in between. CDR3 in DNA: TGTGCCAGCACCGGTGACAGGGAAGCTTTCTTT. Protein sequence: CASTGDREAFF.

This chain links TRBV6-5 with TRBJ2-7; D is unresolved. CDR1 is MNHEY and CDR2 is SVGAGI in the germline V gene. There are 14 residues in the CDR3. The V end was cut by 6 bases, the J end by 0 bases, with 12 bases between. CDR3 bases: TGTGCCAGCAGGGCCATAATCAGCTCCTACGAGCAGTACGTC. This gives the protein CASRAIISSYEQYV.

The gene calls are TRBV7-3 and TRBJ2-5, with unresolved D. V lost 5 bases and J lost 4, with 17 bases in between. This CDR3 is 15 amino acids long. Germline V lookup: CDR1 SGHTA, CDR2 FQGTGA. The CDR3 region has the DNA TGTGCCAGCAGCGCCAACTTGGAGCGAGGAGAGACCCAGTACTTC. Encoded protein: CASSANLERGETQYF. The full variable domain, in which reference TRBV7-3 and TRBJ2-5 provide the parts outside the CDR3, is GAGVSQTPSNKVTEKGKYVELRCDPISGHTALYWYRQSLGQGPEFLIYFQGTGAADDSGLPNDRFFAVRPEGSVSTLKIQRTERGDSAVYLCASSANLERGETQYFGPGTRLLVL.